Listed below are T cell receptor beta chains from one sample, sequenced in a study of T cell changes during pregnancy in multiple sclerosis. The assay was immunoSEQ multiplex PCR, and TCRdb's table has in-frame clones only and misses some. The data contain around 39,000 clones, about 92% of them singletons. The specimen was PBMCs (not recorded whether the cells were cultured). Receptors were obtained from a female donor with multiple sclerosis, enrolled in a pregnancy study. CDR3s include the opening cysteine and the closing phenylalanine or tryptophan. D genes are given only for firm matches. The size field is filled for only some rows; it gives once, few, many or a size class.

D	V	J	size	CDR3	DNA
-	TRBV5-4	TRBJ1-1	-	CASSFGGGPVEGNTEAFF	TGTGCCAGCAGCTTCGGGGGTGGCCCGGTCGAGGGGAACACTGAAGCTTTCTTT
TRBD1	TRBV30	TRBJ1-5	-	CAWGDRGNQPQHF	TGTGCCTGGGGCGACAGGGGAAATCAGCCCCAGCATTTT
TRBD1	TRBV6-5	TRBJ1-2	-	CASSQSGQEWKGYTF	TGTGCCAGCAGCCAGTCGGGACAGGAATGGAAAGGCTACACCTTC
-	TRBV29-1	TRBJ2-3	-	CSVDTGVGADTQYF	TGCAGCGTTGATACAGGTGTTGGTGCAGATACGCAGTATTTT
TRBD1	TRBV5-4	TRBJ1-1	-	CASSSRDRGTEAFF	TGTGCCAGCAGCTCCCGGGACAGGGGGACTGAAGCTTTCTTT
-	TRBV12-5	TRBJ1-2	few	CASGLQVYGYTF	TGTGCTAGTGGCCTACAGGTTTATGGCTACACCTTC
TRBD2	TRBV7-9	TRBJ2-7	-	CASSLESGSRGEQYF	TGTGCCAGCAGCTTAGAGAGCGGGAGCCGAGGGGAGCAGTACTTC
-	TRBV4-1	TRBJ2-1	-	CASSQGRKHEQFF	TGCGCCAGCAGCCAAGGCAGGAAGCATGAGCAGTTCTTC
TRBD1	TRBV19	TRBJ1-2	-	CASRPDRGDYGYTF	TGTGCCAGTAGGCCGGACAGGGGTGACTATGGCTACACCTTC
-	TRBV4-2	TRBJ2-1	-	CASSRGGNTNEQFF	TGTGCCAGCAGTCGAGGGGGGAACACGAATGAGCAGTTCTTC
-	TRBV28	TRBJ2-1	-	CASSPLRGTHSYNEQFF	TGTGCCAGCAGTCCTCTCAGGGGGACTCACTCCTACAATGAGCAGTTCTTC
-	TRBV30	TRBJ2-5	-	CAWSARESETQYF	TGTGCCTGGAGCGCTAGGGAGTCCGAGACCCAGTACTTC
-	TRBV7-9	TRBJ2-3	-	CASSLGLDHTDTQYF	TGTGCCAGCAGCTTAGGTCTGGACCACACAGATACGCAGTATTTT
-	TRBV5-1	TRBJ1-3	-	CASSLAAQGGNTIYF	TGCGCCAGCAGCTTGGCCGCGCAGGGGGGAAACACCATATATTTT
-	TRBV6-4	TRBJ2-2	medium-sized	CASSEANTGELFF	TGTGCCAGCAGTGAAGCGAACACCGGGGAGCTGTTTTTT
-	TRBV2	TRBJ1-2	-	CASNPESNYGYTF	TGTGCCAGCAACCCGGAATCTAACTATGGCTACACCTTC
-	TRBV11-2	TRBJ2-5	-	CASSLGAGNQETQYF	TGTGCCAGCAGCTTAGGTGCGGGTAACCAAGAGACCCAGTACTTC
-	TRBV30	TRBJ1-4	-	CAPRAGSNNSTNEKLFF	TGTGCCCCGAGGGCGGGATCCAACAATTCAACTAATGAAAAACTGTTTTTT
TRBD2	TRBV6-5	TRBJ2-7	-	CASSKSGGGYEQYF	TGTGCCAGCAGCAAATCCGGGGGGGGCTACGAGCAGTACTTC
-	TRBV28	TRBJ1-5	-	CASSLRRGSVNQPQHF	TGTGCCAGCAGTTTGAGGCGGGGGTCGGTCAATCAGCCCCAGCATTTT
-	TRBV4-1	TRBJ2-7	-	CASSPTATSSYEQYF	TGCGCCAGCAGCCCGACCGCGACGAGCTCCTACGAGCAGTACTTC
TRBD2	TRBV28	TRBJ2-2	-	CASSISGASGTGELFF	TGTGCCAGCAGTATTAGCGGGGCTTCGGGCACCGGGGAGCTGTTTTTT
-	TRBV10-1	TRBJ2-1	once	CASSDRRSFSYNEQFF	TGCGCCAGCAGTGATCGGAGATCCTTCTCCTACAATGAGCAGTTCTTC
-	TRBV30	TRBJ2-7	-	CAWSRGGLKQYF	TGTGCCTGGTCCAGGGGGGGGCTCAAGCAGTACTTC
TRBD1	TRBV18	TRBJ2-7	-	CASASGQGRYEQYF	TGTGCCAGCGCCTCAGGACAGGGACGGTACGAGCAGTACTTC
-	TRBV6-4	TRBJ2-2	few	CASSDLGQNTGELFF	TGTGCCAGCAGTGACCTGGGACAGAACACCGGGGAGCTGTTTTTT
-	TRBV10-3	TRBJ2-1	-	CAISEAGHEQFF	TGTGCCATCAGTGAGGCGGGTCATGAGCAGTTCTTC
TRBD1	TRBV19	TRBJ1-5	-	CASRSGQGGNQPQHF	TGTGCCAGCCGTTCAGGACAGGGAGGCAATCAGCCCCAGCATTTT
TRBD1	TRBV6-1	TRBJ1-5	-	CASRGSGQGLQPQHF	TGTGCCAGCAGGGGTTCAGGACAGGGTCTTCAGCCCCAGCATTTT
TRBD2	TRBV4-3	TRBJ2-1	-	CASSQVLAGPYNEQFF	TGCGCCAGCAGCCAAGTTCTAGCGGGCCCCTACAATGAGCAGTTCTTC
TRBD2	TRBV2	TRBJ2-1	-	CASTTSGSSREQFF	TGTGCCAGCACAACTAGCGGGAGCAGCCGGGAGCAGTTCTTC
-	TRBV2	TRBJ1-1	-	CASSDLIMNTEAFF	TGTGCCAGCAGTGATCTGATAATGAACACTGAAGCTTTCTTT
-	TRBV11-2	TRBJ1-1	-	CASSFGGSNTEAFF	TGTGCCAGCAGCTTTGGGGGGAGCAACACTGAAGCTTTCTTT
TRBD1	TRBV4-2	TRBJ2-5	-	CASSQETPGQGAETQYF	TGTGCCAGCAGCCAAGAAACCCCGGGACAGGGTGCTGAGACCCAGTACTTC
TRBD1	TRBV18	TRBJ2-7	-	CASSASGTDSRQEYF	TGTGCCAGCTCAGCCTCCGGGACAGATTCCCGTCAAGAGTACTTC
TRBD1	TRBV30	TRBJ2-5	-	CAWTKGQGLVGETQYF	TGTGCCTGGACTAAGGGACAGGGGTTGGTTGGGGAGACCCAGTACTTC
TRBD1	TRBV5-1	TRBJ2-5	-	CASSLAQQGPQYF	TGCGCCAGCAGCTTGGCCCAACAGGGGCCCCAGTACTTC
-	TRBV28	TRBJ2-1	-	CASSQQVISYNEQFF	TGTGCCAGCAGCCAGCAGGTAATATCCTACAATGAGCAGTTCTTC
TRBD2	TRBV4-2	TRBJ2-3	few	CASSQGLAGGPGTDTQYF	TGTGCCAGCAGCCAGGGACTAGCGGGAGGGCCGGGGACAGATACGCAGTATTTT
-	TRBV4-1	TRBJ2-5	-	CASSQDGIRQETQYF	TGCGCCAGCAGCCAAGACGGTATCCGACAAGAGACCCAGTACTTC